This TCR beta chain was observed in a study of CXCR3-negative and CXCR3-positive naive CD8 T cells. Turning to the study itself: With about 1.5 +/- 0.3 million reads per library, the TRB reads numbered around 140 million in total. Study outcomes and limitations: Researchers reported similar TRBV-TRBJ usage in naive CXCR3-negative and CXCR3-positive cells, though memory differed. Once cells were cryopreserved, CXCR3 expression went down partly, and most assays used fresh PBMCs. High diversity, comparable across both naive subsets, contrasted with much lower diversity in memory CD8+ cells.

Carrying UMI labels, the TRB cDNA libraries were prepared through 5' RACE. TCRdb reprocessed the 5' RACE reads, keeping one entry per CDR3 protein, no DNA. The table for this sample gives 100,000 to 150,000 distinct CDR3 sequences. This CDR3 region has 15 residues. Germline lookup yields CDR1 MNHEY and CDR2 SVGEGT. In regard to this clonotype: Its antigen is undetermined.

Sequenced sample: naive CXCR3- CD8+ T cells from blood. Subset denoted: CD45RO-CCR7+CD27+CD95- naive CD8+ T cells lacking CXCR3 (TNR3-). This TCR was sampled from a human donor in good health. Some clones in this sample may be carry-over from other donors' samples. The chain links TRBV6-2 or TRBV6-3 to TRBJ2-5; the TCRdb D gene call, TRBD2, has no DNA to confirm it. The chain's CDR3 is CASSYARTNQETQYF.